This T cell receptor (beta chain) was identified in a study of CXCR3-negative and CXCR3-positive naive CD8 T cells. Broader study findings: The study found comparably high diversity in both naive subsets and much lower diversity in memory CD8+ cells. TRBV-TRBJ usage was similar across naive CXCR3 subsets but distinct in memory cells. CXCR3-positive naive cells had TRB CDR3s that were more hydrophobic than CXCR3-negative naive cells had.

Comment on this clonotype: Its specificity is unknown.

Cells that were CD45RO-CCR7+CD27+CD95- constituted naive CD8+ T cells. The method, 5' RACE with UMI labels, was used to prepare the TRB cDNA libraries. Reanalyzing the 5' RACE reads, TCRdb keeps one entry per CDR3 protein, without DNA. The sample table includes 140,000 to 150,000 distinct CDR3 sequences. CDR3 length: 14 residues. Germline CDR1 is MDHEN and CDR2 is SYDVKM. Sequenced: naive CXCR3+ CD8+ T cells from blood. Subset here: CD45RO-CCR7+CD27+CD95- naive CD8+ T cells expressing CXCR3 (TNR3+). The origin of this receptor is a human donor in good health. Some clones in this sample may be carry-over from other donors' samples. The chain carries TRBV28 and TRBJ2-3; TCRdb selects TRBD1, and the lack of DNA leaves this call unchecked. CDR3 sequence: CASSLARTSDTQYF.